Described below is a single T cell receptor beta chain sequence and its context. Sequencing used immunoSEQ multiplex PCR; TCRdb keeps in-frame clones, though not all of them. Here the sample spans tens of thousands of clones, approximately 84% being singletons. The data are from a study of early stage breast cancer tumors. Germline V gene sequence: CDR1 SNHLY, CDR2 FYNNEI. The V and J ends lost 1 base and 10 bases, in that order; junction bases with no gene match: 7. There are 15 residues in the CDR3. The chain has TRBV2 and TRBJ1-4, with TRBD1 matching 9 bases. The sequence came from a person aged 45-65 years with breast cancer. The sample was blood. In DNA, the CDR3 is TGTGCCAGCAGTGAAGGGGACAGGGTCGGGGGAAAACTGTTTTTT. Translation: CASSEGDRVGGKLFF.